The clone carrying this T cell receptor beta chain was seen a handful of times. What it binds is not known. Cells were stimulated with CMV-infected fibroblast lysates at roughly 10 ug/mL. Sorted nonresponding memory CD4+ T cells were CD40L-negative, CD69-negative, CD45RO-high. V gave up 2 bases and J gave up 5 bases, with 6 bases separating them. The CDR3 sequence is 13 residues long. Per the germline V gene, CDR1 is LGHDT and CDR2 is YNNKEL (reference sequence). The immunoSEQ assay was version 4, run in survey mode. Assay: immunoSEQ multiplex PCR; the TCRdb copy retains only in-frame clones and omits some. The profile shows approximately 30,000 clones, 82% of them singletons. This record comes from a study of persistence of HIV-infected CD4 T cells.

The source is an adult man with HIV who was CMV-seropositive. The chain recombines TRBV3-1 (or the pseudogene TRBV3-2) with TRBJ2-2; maybe TRBD1 (5 bases). Sequenced material: CD4+ T cells sorted from PBMCs after approximately 19-hour stimulation, taken from a patient who received antiretroviral therapy. CDR3 residues: CASSQRGTGELFF. Here the CDR3 DNA reads TGTGCCAGCAGCCAAAGGGGTACCGGGGAGCTGTTTTTT.